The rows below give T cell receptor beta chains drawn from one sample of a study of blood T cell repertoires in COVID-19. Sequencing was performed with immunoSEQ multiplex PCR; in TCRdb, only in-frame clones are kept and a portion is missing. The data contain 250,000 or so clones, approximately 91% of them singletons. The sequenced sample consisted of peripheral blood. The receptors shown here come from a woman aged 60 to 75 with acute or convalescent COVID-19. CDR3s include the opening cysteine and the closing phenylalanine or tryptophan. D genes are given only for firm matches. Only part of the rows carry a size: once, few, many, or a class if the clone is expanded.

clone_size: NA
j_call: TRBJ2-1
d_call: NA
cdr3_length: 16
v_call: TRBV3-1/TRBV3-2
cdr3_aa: CASSPPLRDGVSLQFF
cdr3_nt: TGTGCCAGCAGCCCTCCCCTCCGAGACGGAGTCTCTCTGCAGTTCTTC

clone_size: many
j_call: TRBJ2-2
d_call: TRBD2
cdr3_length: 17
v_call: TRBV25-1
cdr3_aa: CASSERRLAGDHGELFF
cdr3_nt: TGTGCCAGCAGTGAACGACGACTAGCGGGAGATCACGGGGAGCTGTTTTTT

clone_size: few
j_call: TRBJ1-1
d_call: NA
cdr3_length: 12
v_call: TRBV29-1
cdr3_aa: CSVGVANTEAFF
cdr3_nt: TGCAGCGTCGGGGTGGCAAACACTGAAGCTTTCTTT

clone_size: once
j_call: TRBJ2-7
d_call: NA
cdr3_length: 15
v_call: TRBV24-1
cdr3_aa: CATSAFQGPGYEQYF
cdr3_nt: TGTGCCACCAGTGCATTTCAGGGCCCTGGCTACGAGCAGTACTTC

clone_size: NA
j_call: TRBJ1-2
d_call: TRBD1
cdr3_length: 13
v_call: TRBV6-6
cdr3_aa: CASSSPTGQGYTF
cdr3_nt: TGTGCCAGCAGTTCCCCGACAGGGCAGGGCTACACCTTC

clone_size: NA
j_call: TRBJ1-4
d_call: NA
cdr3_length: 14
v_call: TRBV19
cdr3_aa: CASSMAGAGEKLFF
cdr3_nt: TGTGCCAGTAGTATGGCAGGGGCAGGGGAAAAACTGTTTTTT

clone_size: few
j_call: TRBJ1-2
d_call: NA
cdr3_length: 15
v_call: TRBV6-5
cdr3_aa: CASRFGHLVNYGYTF
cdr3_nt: TGTGCCAGCAGATTTGGACACTTGGTTAACTATGGCTACACCTTC

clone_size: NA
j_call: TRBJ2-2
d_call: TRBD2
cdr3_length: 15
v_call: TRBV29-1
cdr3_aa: CSVGWGGTRTGELFF
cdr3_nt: TGCAGCGTTGGCTGGGGGGGAACGCGCACCGGGGAGCTGTTTTTT

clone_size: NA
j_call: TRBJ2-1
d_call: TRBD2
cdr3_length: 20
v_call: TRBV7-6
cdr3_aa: CASSSPPQWTSGSSYNEQFF
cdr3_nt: TGTGCCAGCAGCTCCCCCCCCCAATGGACTAGCGGGAGCTCCTACAATGAGCAGTTCTTC

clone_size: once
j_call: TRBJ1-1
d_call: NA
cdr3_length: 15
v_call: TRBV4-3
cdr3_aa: CASSQGVQIRTEAFF
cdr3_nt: TGCGCCAGCAGCCAAGGGGTACAGATTCGAACTGAAGCTTTCTTT

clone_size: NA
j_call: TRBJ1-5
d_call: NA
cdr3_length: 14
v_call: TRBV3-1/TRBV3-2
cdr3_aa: CASSQGGLNQPQHF
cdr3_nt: TGTGCCAGCAGCCAAGGGGGACTGAATCAGCCCCAGCATTTT

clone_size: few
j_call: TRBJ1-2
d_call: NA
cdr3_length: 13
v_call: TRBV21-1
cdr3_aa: CASSTRSLYGYTF
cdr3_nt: TGTGCCAGCAGCACTCGGAGCCTTTATGGCTACACCTTC

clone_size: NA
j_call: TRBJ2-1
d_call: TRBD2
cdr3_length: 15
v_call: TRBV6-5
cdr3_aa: CASSSLAGRYNEQFF
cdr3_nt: TGTGCCAGCAGTTCGCTAGCGGGCCGGTACAATGAGCAGTTCTTC

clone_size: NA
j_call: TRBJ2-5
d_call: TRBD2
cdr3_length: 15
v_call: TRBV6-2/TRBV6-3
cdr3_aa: CASSPRGRSRETQYF
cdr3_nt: TGTGCCAGCAGCCCCCGCGGGAGGTCAAGGGAGACCCAGTACTTC

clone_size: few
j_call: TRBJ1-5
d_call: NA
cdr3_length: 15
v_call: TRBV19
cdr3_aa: CASSRAGGGDQPQHF
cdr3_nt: TGTGCCAGTAGCAGGGCGGGTGGGGGCGATCAGCCCCAGCATTTT

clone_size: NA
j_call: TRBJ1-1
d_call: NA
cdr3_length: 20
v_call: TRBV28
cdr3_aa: CASSSKGVGKKWRMNTEAFF
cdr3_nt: TGTGCCAGCAGTTCAAAGGGGGTAGGGAAGAAATGGAGAATGAACACTGAAGCTTTCTTT